This is a list of T cell receptor beta chains from one sample in a study of T cells after yellow fever vaccination. A single record per CDR3 protein comes from TCRdb applying MiXCR to the 5' RACE reads. In the table there are 310,000 or so distinct CDR3 sequences, 3.6% of which are singletons. The material sequenced was PBMCs, taken on the day of the yellow fever booster vaccination. The source is a man between 18 and 29 years old who received the YFV17D yellow fever vaccine. Both conserved end residues are part of each CDR3. The D gene is left open where the match is weak. Clone size is not always given. Where it is, it says once, few, many or a class for expanded clones.

D gene | clone size | J gene | V gene | CDR3 protein | CDR3 DNA
TRBD1 | many | TRBJ1-1 | TRBV5-1 | CASSSLGQGASGTEAFF | TGCGCCAGCAGCTCCCTGGGACAGGGGGCGTCTGGCACTGAAGCTTTCTTT
- | many | TRBJ2-4 | TRBV12-3/TRBV12-4 | CASSPEGHLDPSYF | TGTGCCAGCAGTCCCGAGGGACACTTGGACCCCTCGTACTTC
TRBD1 | many | TRBJ1-1 | TRBV10-3 | CAITPDRGTQAFF | TGTGCCATCACTCCCGACAGGGGAACACAAGCTTTCTTT
TRBD2 | few | TRBJ2-5 | TRBV24-1 | CATRAGGGRAQETQYF | TGTGCCACCAGGGCGGGAGGGGGCCGGGCCCAAGAGACCCAGTACTTC
- | few | TRBJ2-1 | TRBV4-3 | CASSQGRWGERSSYNEQFF | TGCGCCAGCAGCCAAGGCCGATGGGGGGAGAGAAGCTCCTACAATGAGCAGTTCTTC
- | many | TRBJ1-1 | TRBV10-2 | CASARLRVRGQNTEAFF | TGCGCCAGCGCCCGCCTCAGGGTGCGGGGCCAGAACACTGAAGCTTTCTTT
- | - | TRBJ2-3 | TRBV11-2 | CASSLLPRSSDTQYF | TGTGCCAGCAGCTTGCTCCCTCGTTCTTCAGATACGCAGTATTTT
TRBD1 | - | TRBJ1-1 | TRBV19 | CASSPSGQGDTEAFF | TGTGCCAGTAGTCCCTCCGGACAGGGGGACACTGAAGCTTTCTTT
TRBD1 | many | TRBJ2-3 | TRBV5-1 | CASSLRQGGTDTQYF | TGCGCCAGCAGCTTGAGACAGGGAGGCACAGATACGCAGTATTTT
- | many | TRBJ2-1 | TRBV10-3 | CAISGDWSSYNEQFF | TGTGCCATCAGTGGCGACTGGAGCTCCTACAATGAGCAGTTCTTC
- | few | TRBJ2-3 | TRBV7-6 | CASSLGGGPPDTQYF | TGTGCCAGCAGCTTAGGGGGGGGGCCGCCAGATACGCAGTATTTT
- | many | TRBJ2-1 | TRBV5-1 | CASSTRDSRSDEQFF | TGCGCCAGCAGCACCCGGGACTCCCGAAGTGATGAGCAGTTCTTC
TRBD2 | few | TRBJ2-5 | TRBV7-6 | CASSFTSGTPGTQYF | TGTGCCAGCAGCTTTACTAGCGGGACCCCCGGGACCCAGTACTTC
TRBD1 | many | TRBJ2-5 | TRBV20-1 | CSPHRQGSETQYF | TGCAGTCCCCATAGACAGGGGTCAGAGACCCAGTACTTC
- | many | TRBJ1-2 | TRBV4-2 | CASSQDVAGYSGYTF | TGTGCCAGCAGCCAAGATGTGGCCGGCTACAGCGGCTACACCTTC
TRBD2 | many | TRBJ2-1 | TRBV10-3 | CAIGSSGASYNEQFF | TGTGCCATCGGTTCTAGCGGGGCCTCCTACAATGAGCAGTTCTTC
- | many | TRBJ2-3 | TRBV30 | CAWSTTDTQYF | TGTGCCTGGAGCACCACAGATACGCAGTATTTT
TRBD1 | few | TRBJ2-7 | TRBV5-1 | CASSPTRQGPREQYF | TGCGCCAGCAGCCCCACCCGACAGGGACCCCGCGAGCAGTACTTC
- | few | TRBJ2-5 | TRBV7-9 | CASSFIETQYF | TGTGCCAGCAGCTTCATAGAGACCCAGTACTTC
TRBD1 | - | TRBJ2-7 | TRBV29-1 | CSVEGHRGSYEQYF | TGCAGCGTTGAGGGTCACAGGGGGTCCTACGAGCAGTACTTC
- | many | TRBJ2-7 | TRBV12-3/TRBV12-4 | CASSLAGAAGEQYF | TGTGCCAGCAGTTTAGCGGGAGCGGCGGGCGAGCAGTACTTC
- | - | TRBJ1-2 | TRBV6-6 | CASSYRDGDGYTF | TGTGCCAGCAGTTACAGGGATGGAGATGGCTACACCTTC
- | many | TRBJ1-6 | TRBV2 | CASTGTVGRNSPLHF | TGTGCCAGCACCGGGACGGTGGGAAGAAATTCACCCCTCCACTTT
- | - | TRBJ1-2 | TRBV4-3 | CASSDFYLGQFYGYTF | TGCGCCAGCAGCGACTTTTACCTTGGACAGTTCTATGGCTACACCTTC
TRBD1 | few | TRBJ1-6 | TRBV7-2 | CASSSTGLNSPLHF | TGTGCCAGCAGCTCGACAGGGTTGAATTCACCCCTCCACTTT
- | many | TRBJ1-1 | TRBV5-4 | CASSLAEDLTEAFF | TGTGCCAGCAGCTTGGCCGAGGACCTCACTGAAGCTTTCTTT
TRBD1 | many | TRBJ2-1 | TRBV11-2 | CASSFSPDRVYYNEQFF | TGTGCCAGCAGCTTCTCGCCGGACAGGGTTTATTATAATGAGCAGTTCTTC
- | few | TRBJ1-2 | TRBV7-8 | CASSQVRDGYTF | TGTGCCAGCAGCCAGGTTAGGGACGGCTACACCTTC
- | many | TRBJ1-2 | TRBV18 | CASSPPNYGYTF | TGTGCCAGCTCACCACCTAACTATGGCTACACCTTC
TRBD2 | many | TRBJ2-3 | TRBV4-2 | CASSQRGGTDTQYF | TGTGCCAGCAGCCAACGGGGGGGCACAGATACGCAGTATTTT
- | many | TRBJ2-5 | TRBV2 | CASTTEKKETQYF | TGTGCCAGCACCACGGAGAAAAAAGAGACCCAGTACTTC
- | many | TRBJ2-2 | TRBV7-9 | CASSLAGRQSNTGELFF | TGTGCCAGCAGCTTAGCGGGGAGACAGTCGAACACCGGGGAGCTGTTTTTT
- | many | TRBJ2-2 | TRBV5-1 | CASSFDSTGELFF | TGCGCCAGCAGCTTTGACTCCACCGGGGAGCTGTTTTTT
- | - | TRBJ1-2 | TRBV29-1 | CSVEQVGNYGYTF | TGCAGCGTTGAACAGGTCGGCAACTATGGCTACACCTTC
TRBD1 | few | TRBJ1-1 | TRBV20-1 | CSALGTGLNTEAFF | TGCAGTGCTCTGGGGACAGGGCTGAACACTGAAGCTTTCTTT
TRBD2 | few | TRBJ2-5 | TRBV20-1 | CSGRLAGGSGETQYF | TGCAGTGGAAGACTAGCGGGGGGCTCGGGGGAGACCCAGTACTTC
- | few | TRBJ1-1 | TRBV4-2 | CASSGWVRGAVNTEAFF | TGTGCCAGCAGCGGGTGGGTCCGGGGCGCGGTGAACACTGAAGCTTTCTTT
- | few | TRBJ1-1 | TRBV12-3/TRBV12-4 | CASSLRQPNSAEAFF | TGTGCCAGCAGTTTAAGGCAGCCAAATTCGGCTGAAGCTTTCTTT
- | many | TRBJ2-4 | TRBV29-1 | CSVLGGTLTGAKNIQYF | TGCAGCGTCCTGGGGGGCACCCTCACGGGGGCCAAAAACATTCAGTACTTC
- | - | TRBJ1-5 | TRBV18 | CASSPVGGWGQPQHF | TGTGCCAGCTCCCCTGTCGGGGGTTGGGGTCAGCCCCAGCATTTT
- | few | TRBJ2-1 | TRBV4-2 | CASSQALEQFF | TGTGCCAGCAGCCAAGCCCTTGAGCAGTTCTTC
- | - | TRBJ1-2 | TRBV6-6 | CASSYSPGGRRQLGGYTF | TGTGCCAGCAGTTACTCCCCCGGGGGGCGGAGACAACTAGGGGGCTACACCTTC
- | few | TRBJ2-7 | TRBV28 | CASSFGGGKYEQYF | TGTGCCAGCAGTTTCGGGGGTGGTAAGTACGAGCAGTACTTC
- | - | TRBJ2-4 | TRBV21-1 | CASSKGGGQGRGKNIQYF | TGTGCCAGCAGCAAAGGAGGGGGGCAGGGCAGGGGCAAAAACATTCAGTACTTC
- | - | TRBJ1-1 | TRBV10-3 | CAISATPMNTEAFF | TGTGCCATCAGTGCGACACCCATGAACACTGAAGCTTTCTTT
- | - | TRBJ2-5 | TRBV12-3/TRBV12-4 | CASSLNGGVTQETQYF | TGTGCCAGCAGTTTAAACGGCGGGGTAACCCAAGAGACCCAGTACTTC
- | - | TRBJ2-7 | TRBV7-9 | CASSLVGGTALEQYF | TGTGCCAGCAGCTTAGTTGGGGGGACAGCTCTCGAGCAGTACTTC
- | few | TRBJ2-3 | TRBV18 | CASSPPNRVAGVTDTQYF | TGTGCCAGCTCACCACCGAATCGTGTGGCCGGAGTCACAGATACGCAGTATTTT
- | - | TRBJ1-1 | TRBV4-1 | CASRSAGKNTEAFF | TGCGCCAGCAGAAGTGCAGGTAAGAACACTGAAGCTTTCTTT
- | many | TRBJ2-2 | TRBV4-3 | CASSQIRGELFF | TGCGCCAGCAGCCAGATCCGCGGGGAGCTGTTTTTT
- | - | TRBJ1-4 | TRBV12-3/TRBV12-4 | CASSLTTATNEKLFF | TGTGCCAGCAGTTTAACGACAGCAACTAATGAAAAACTGTTTTTT
- | few | TRBJ1-1 | TRBV4-1 | CASSQEGRGRVAFF | TGCGCCAGCAGCCAAGAAGGGCGGGGGCGAGTAGCTTTCTTT
- | many | TRBJ2-1 | TRBV4-2 | CASSSRVSEQFF | TGTGCCAGCAGCTCAAGAGTTAGTGAGCAGTTCTTC
- | many | TRBJ1-6 | TRBV5-1 | CASSLAPNNSPLHF | TGCGCCAGCAGCTTGGCACCGAATAATTCACCCCTCCACTTT
- | few | TRBJ2-3 | TRBV12-3/TRBV12-4 | CASSLEGGDTDTQYF | TGTGCCAGCAGTTTAGAGGGGGGGGACACAGATACGCAGTATTTT